The TCR beta chain described here comes from a study of early T cells in non-severe SARS-CoV-2 infection. Study-wide context: The study sequenced bulk RNA from unsorted whole blood, with chains unpaired. Study results and limitations: Private and CD4 specificities were missed by VDJdb matching, skewed to anti-spike CD8.

Individual cDNA molecules received unique molecular identifiers during library preparation. TCRdb independently ran MiXCR on the 5' RACE reads; one entry per CDR3 protein. The data hold 48,000 or so distinct CDR3 sequences, with roughly 6.2% observed a single time. This clonotype appeared many times. Its antigen is currently unknown. The sequence came from an adult who was a healthcare worker with PCR-confirmed SARS-CoV-2 infection or an uninfected control (not recorded which). The sequencing used whole blood, collected at baseline.

Written as DNA, the CDR3 is TGCAGCGGCTCGACACTTAATGGCTACACTGAAGCTTTCTTT. It is translated as CSGSTLNGYTEAFF. The chain links TRBV29-1 to TRBJ1-1; D not resolved. Trimming pared 7 bases from V and 3 bases from J, leaving 18 bases between. Germline loops: CDR1 SQVTM, CDR2 ANQGSEA. CDR3 length: 14 amino acids.